This is a list of T cell receptor beta chains from one sample in a study of blood T cell repertoires in COVID-19. The assay was immunoSEQ multiplex PCR, and TCRdb's table has in-frame clones only and misses some. The sample records approximately 190,000 clones, around 83% being singletons. The source material was PBMCs or T cells enriched from blood (not recorded which). These receptors all come from a woman in her thirties or forties in a cohort exposed to, infected with or recovered from COVID-19 (not recorded which). CDR3s include the opening cysteine and the closing phenylalanine or tryptophan.

v_call: TRBV5-1; cdr3_length: 15; j_call: TRBJ1-1; cdr3_aa: CASSLGQGEFIDAFF
v_call: TRBV7-9; cdr3_length: 14; j_call: TRBJ1-1; cdr3_aa: CASSLAGVNTEAFF
v_call: TRBV19; cdr3_length: 16; j_call: TRBJ2-1; cdr3_aa: CASSTLAGLEHNEQFF
v_call: TRBV7-8; cdr3_length: 14; j_call: TRBJ2-7; cdr3_aa: CASSLERGPYEQYF
v_call: TRBV7-9; cdr3_length: 16; j_call: TRBJ2-5; cdr3_aa: CASSLALRERGETQYF
v_call: TRBV4-2; cdr3_length: 12; j_call: TRBJ2-7; cdr3_aa: CASSQDTYEQYF
v_call: TRBV5-1; cdr3_length: 14; j_call: TRBJ2-2; cdr3_aa: CASSFGLNTGELFF
v_call: TRBV28; cdr3_length: 12; j_call: TRBJ1-6; cdr3_aa: CASSLANSPLHF
v_call: TRBV23-1; cdr3_length: 16; j_call: TRBJ2-5; cdr3_aa: CASSQSRTSQGETQYF
v_call: TRBV5-5; cdr3_length: 14; j_call: TRBJ2-7; cdr3_aa: CASRYAGQGYEQYF
v_call: TRBV6-2/TRBV6-3; cdr3_length: 11; j_call: TRBJ1-2; cdr3_aa: CASSRSGGYTF
v_call: TRBV14; cdr3_length: 14; j_call: TRBJ1-1; cdr3_aa: CASSQIGGYTEAFF
v_call: TRBV5-5; cdr3_length: 16; j_call: TRBJ2-3; cdr3_aa: CASSLPTSIYTDTQYF
v_call: TRBV29-1; cdr3_length: 13; j_call: TRBJ2-5; cdr3_aa: CSVGPLAEETQYF
v_call: TRBV29-1; cdr3_length: 13; j_call: TRBJ2-2; cdr3_aa: CSINTGGAGELFF
v_call: TRBV7-2; cdr3_length: 19; j_call: TRBJ2-6; cdr3_aa: CASSFARQGVGSGANVLTF
v_call: TRBV5-5; cdr3_length: 16; j_call: TRBJ2-7; cdr3_aa: CASSLYVEAGFYEQYF
v_call: TRBV15; cdr3_length: 15; j_call: TRBJ1-5; cdr3_aa: CATSSLYRNDQPQHF
v_call: TRBV19; cdr3_length: 23; j_call: TRBJ1-1; cdr3_aa: CASSIVSGDRDREGFWDLFGAFF
v_call: TRBV27; cdr3_length: 13; j_call: TRBJ1-2; cdr3_aa: CASTGDTTYGYTF
v_call: TRBV7-9; cdr3_length: 15; j_call: TRBJ1-2; cdr3_aa: CASSPQMNRNYGYTF
v_call: TRBV6-5; cdr3_length: 13; j_call: TRBJ2-7; cdr3_aa: CASSRDIAYEQYF
v_call: TRBV5-1; cdr3_length: 16; j_call: TRBJ1-1; cdr3_aa: CASSRGQGARNTEAFF
v_call: TRBV30; cdr3_length: 15; j_call: TRBJ1-2; cdr3_aa: CAWSVTGSGNYGYTF
v_call: TRBV2; cdr3_length: 15; j_call: TRBJ1-1; cdr3_aa: CASSELGTMNTEAFF
v_call: TRBV30; cdr3_length: 12; j_call: TRBJ2-5; cdr3_aa: CAYDRGGETQYF
v_call: TRBV9; cdr3_length: 15; j_call: TRBJ1-2; cdr3_aa: CASTPREFGGGAYTF
v_call: TRBV2; cdr3_length: 15; j_call: TRBJ2-3; cdr3_aa: CASSELVRSTDTQYF
v_call: TRBV24-1; cdr3_length: 16; j_call: TRBJ1-4; cdr3_aa: CATSAGEGAFNEKLFF
v_call: TRBV24-1; cdr3_length: 15; j_call: TRBJ2-7; cdr3_aa: CATSDPGTGVREQYF
v_call: TRBV2; cdr3_length: 13; j_call: TRBJ2-4; cdr3_aa: CASLRTIADIQYF
v_call: TRBV29-1; cdr3_length: 12; j_call: TRBJ1-4; cdr3_aa: CSVRDSKEKLFF
v_call: TRBV19; cdr3_length: 14; j_call: TRBJ2-1; cdr3_aa: CASSRGSSYNEQFF
v_call: TRBV11-3; cdr3_length: 13; j_call: TRBJ1-4; cdr3_aa: CASSLEGLGKLFF
v_call: TRBV27; cdr3_length: 16; j_call: TRBJ2-7; cdr3_aa: CASSLLGVAGGNEQYF
v_call: TRBV19; cdr3_length: 13; j_call: TRBJ1-1; cdr3_aa: CASSIPLRTEAFF
v_call: TRBV2; cdr3_length: 15; j_call: TRBJ1-1; cdr3_aa: CASIGTADFNTEAFF
v_call: TRBV4-1; cdr3_length: 16; j_call: TRBJ1-6; cdr3_aa: CASSQVPGQGNSPLHF
v_call: TRBV11-2; cdr3_length: 17; j_call: TRBJ1-6; cdr3_aa: CASSLTGGWGYNSPLHF
v_call: TRBV24-1; cdr3_length: 16; j_call: TRBJ2-1; cdr3_aa: CATSDPHGRDYNEQFF
v_call: TRBV2; cdr3_length: 12; j_call: TRBJ1-2; cdr3_aa: CASLRDRAGYTF
v_call: TRBV5-1; cdr3_length: 13; j_call: TRBJ1-2; cdr3_aa: CASSFGPLYGYTF
v_call: TRBV11-3; cdr3_length: 12; j_call: TRBJ1-2; cdr3_aa: CASSPGSHGYTF
v_call: TRBV20-1; cdr3_length: 16; j_call: TRBJ2-3; cdr3_aa: CSASPLQRGGSDTQYF
v_call: TRBV2; cdr3_length: 18; j_call: TRBJ2-2; cdr3_aa: CASSDITGLVTNTGELFF
v_call: TRBV27; cdr3_length: 19; j_call: TRBJ1-2; cdr3_aa: CASSLPLPGGRANNYGYTF
v_call: TRBV7-6; cdr3_length: 18; j_call: TRBJ2-3; cdr3_aa: CASSLSRLAGGATDTQYF
v_call: TRBV6-5; cdr3_length: 11; j_call: TRBJ2-1; cdr3_aa: CASSSGLEQFF
v_call: TRBV7-2; cdr3_length: 15; j_call: TRBJ1-6; cdr3_aa: CASSLVTGHASPLHF
v_call: TRBV12-3/TRBV12-4; cdr3_length: 13; j_call: TRBJ2-1; cdr3_aa: CASTSGGENEQFF
v_call: TRBV4-1; cdr3_length: 15; j_call: TRBJ1-4; cdr3_aa: CASSQDPYSREKLFF
v_call: TRBV4-1; cdr3_length: 18; j_call: TRBJ1-2; cdr3_aa: CASSQDPPTVRVHYGYTF
v_call: TRBV15; cdr3_length: 15; j_call: TRBJ1-2; cdr3_aa: CATSRDLASGYGYTF
v_call: TRBV9; cdr3_length: 15; j_call: TRBJ1-2; cdr3_aa: CASSGTGVSYSGYTF
v_call: TRBV6-5; cdr3_length: 15; j_call: TRBJ2-7; cdr3_aa: CASSYRTSGVYEQYF
v_call: TRBV9; cdr3_length: 18; j_call: TRBJ1-2; cdr3_aa: CASSGMGQGLKSNYGYTF
v_call: TRBV10-2; cdr3_length: 14; j_call: TRBJ1-2; cdr3_aa: CASMGQGRNYGYTF
v_call: TRBV19; cdr3_length: 15; j_call: TRBJ1-5; cdr3_aa: CASSIIQGSNQPQHF
v_call: TRBV3-1/TRBV3-2; cdr3_length: 15; j_call: TRBJ2-1; cdr3_aa: CASSPDTLSDNEQFF